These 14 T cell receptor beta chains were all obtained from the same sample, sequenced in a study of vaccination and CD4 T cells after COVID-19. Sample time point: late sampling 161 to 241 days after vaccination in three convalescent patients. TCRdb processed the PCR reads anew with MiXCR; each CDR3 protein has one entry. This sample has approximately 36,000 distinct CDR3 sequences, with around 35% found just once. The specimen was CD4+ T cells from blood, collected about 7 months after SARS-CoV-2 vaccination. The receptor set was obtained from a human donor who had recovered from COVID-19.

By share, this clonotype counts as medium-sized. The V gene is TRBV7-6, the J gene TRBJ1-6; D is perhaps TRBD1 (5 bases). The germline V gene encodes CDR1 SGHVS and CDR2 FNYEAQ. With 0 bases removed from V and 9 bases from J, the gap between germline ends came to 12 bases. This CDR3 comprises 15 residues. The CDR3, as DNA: TGTGCCAGCAGCTTAGCGGCAGGGACGGGTTCACCCCTCCACTTT. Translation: CASSLAAGTGSPLHF.

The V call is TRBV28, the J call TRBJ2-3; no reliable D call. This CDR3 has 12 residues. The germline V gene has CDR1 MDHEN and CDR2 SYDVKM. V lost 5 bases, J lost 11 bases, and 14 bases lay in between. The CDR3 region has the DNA TGTGCCAGCAGTCCCCCATTCCGCCGGCAGTATTTT. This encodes CASSPPFRRQYF.

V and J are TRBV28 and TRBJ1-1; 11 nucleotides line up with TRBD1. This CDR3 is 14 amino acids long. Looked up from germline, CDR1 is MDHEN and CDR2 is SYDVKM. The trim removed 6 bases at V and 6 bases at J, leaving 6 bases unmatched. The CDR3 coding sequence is TGTGCCAGCAGCTGGACAGGGGGCGTTTCTGAAGCTTTCTTT. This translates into CASSWTGGVSEAFF.

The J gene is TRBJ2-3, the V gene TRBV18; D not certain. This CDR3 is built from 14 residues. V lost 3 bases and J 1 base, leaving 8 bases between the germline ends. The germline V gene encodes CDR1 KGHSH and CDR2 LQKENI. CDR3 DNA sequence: TGTGCCAGCTCACCCCCTAGAGGCACAGATACGCAGTATTTT. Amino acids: CASSPPRGTDTQYF.

CDR3 in amino acids: CASSIREFDEQFF. CDR3 bases: TGTGCCAGTAGTATTAGGGAGTTCGATGAGCAGTTCTTC. The gene calls are TRBV19 and TRBJ2-1; possible D gene TRBD2, 5 bases. Germline lookup yields CDR1 LNHDA and CDR2 SQIVND (reference sequence). Trimming cost V 3 bases and J 8 bases, with 11 bases left between them. The CDR3 runs to 13 residues.

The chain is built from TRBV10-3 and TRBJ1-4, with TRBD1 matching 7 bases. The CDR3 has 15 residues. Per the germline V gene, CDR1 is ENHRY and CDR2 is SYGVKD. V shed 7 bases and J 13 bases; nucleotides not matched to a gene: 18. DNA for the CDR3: TGTGCCATCAATAGGGGGCCTCAACCCCGCGGGGGACTGTTTTTT. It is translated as CAINRGPQPRGGLFF.

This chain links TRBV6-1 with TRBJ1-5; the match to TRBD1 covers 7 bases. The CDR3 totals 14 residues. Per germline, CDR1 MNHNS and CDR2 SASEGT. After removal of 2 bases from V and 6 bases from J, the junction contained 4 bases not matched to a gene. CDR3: CASSEIAGGQPQHF. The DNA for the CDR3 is TGTGCCAGCAGTGAAATCGCAGGGGGTCAGCCCCAGCATTTT.

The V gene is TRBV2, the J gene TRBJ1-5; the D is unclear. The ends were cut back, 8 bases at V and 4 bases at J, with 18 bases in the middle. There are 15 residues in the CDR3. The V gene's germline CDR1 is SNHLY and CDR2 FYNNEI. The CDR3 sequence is CASSLEEGLNQPQHF. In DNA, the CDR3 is TGTGCCAGCTCCCTTGAGGAGGGCCTTAATCAGCCCCAGCATTTT.

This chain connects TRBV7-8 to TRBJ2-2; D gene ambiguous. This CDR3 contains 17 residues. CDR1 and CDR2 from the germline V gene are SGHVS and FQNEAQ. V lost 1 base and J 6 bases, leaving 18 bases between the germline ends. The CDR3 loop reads CASSLVGLRAVSGELFF. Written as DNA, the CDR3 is TGTGCCAGCAGCTTAGTTGGCCTCCGGGCGGTCTCCGGGGAGCTGTTTTTT.

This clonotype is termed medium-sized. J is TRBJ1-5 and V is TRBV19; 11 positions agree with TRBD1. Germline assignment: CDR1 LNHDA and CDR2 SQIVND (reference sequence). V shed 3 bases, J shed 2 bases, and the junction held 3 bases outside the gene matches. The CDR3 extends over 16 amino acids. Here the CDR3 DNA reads TGTGCCAGTAGTATCCGGGACAGGGGGGGCAATCAGCCCCAGCATTTT. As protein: CASSIRDRGGNQPQHF.

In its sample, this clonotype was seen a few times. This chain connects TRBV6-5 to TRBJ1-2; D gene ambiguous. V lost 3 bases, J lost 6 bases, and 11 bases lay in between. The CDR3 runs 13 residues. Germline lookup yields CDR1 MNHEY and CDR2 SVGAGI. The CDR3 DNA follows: TGTGCCAGCAGTTATTCGGGGATGAATGGCTACACCTTC. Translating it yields CASSYSGMNGYTF.

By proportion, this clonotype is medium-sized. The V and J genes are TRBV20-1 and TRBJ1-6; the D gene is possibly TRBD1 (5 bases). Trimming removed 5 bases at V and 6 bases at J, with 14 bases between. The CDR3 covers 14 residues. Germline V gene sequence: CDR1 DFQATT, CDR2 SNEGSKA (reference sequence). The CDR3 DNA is TGCAGTGCTCCTACCGGGACTGGTAATTCACCCCTCCACTTT. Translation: CSAPTGTGNSPLHF.

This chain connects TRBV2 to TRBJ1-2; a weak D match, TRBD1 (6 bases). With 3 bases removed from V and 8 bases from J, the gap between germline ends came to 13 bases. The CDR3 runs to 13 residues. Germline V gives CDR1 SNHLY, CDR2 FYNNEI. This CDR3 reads CASSEGHRRGYTF. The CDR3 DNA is TGTGCCAGCAGTGAGGGACATCGGCGGGGCTACACCTTC.

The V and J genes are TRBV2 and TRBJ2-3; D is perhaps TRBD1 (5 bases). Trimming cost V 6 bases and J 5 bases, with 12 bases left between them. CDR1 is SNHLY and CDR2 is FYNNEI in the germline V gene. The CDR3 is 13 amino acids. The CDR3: CASRGAGRDTQYF. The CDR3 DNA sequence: TGTGCCAGCAGAGGGGCCGGCAGAGATACGCAGTATTTT. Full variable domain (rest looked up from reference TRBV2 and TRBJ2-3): EPEVTQTPSHQVTQMGQEVILRCVPISNHLYFYWYRQILGQKVEFLVSFYNNEISEKSEIFDDQFSVERPDGSNFTLKIRSTKLEDSAMYFCASRGAGRDTQYFGPGTRLTVL.